This T cell receptor beta chain emerged from a study of glioma-infiltrating T cells after dendritic cell vaccination. For the study at large: Dendritic cell vaccination trial patients had either newly diagnosed or recurrent glioblastoma.

In this sample, this clone turned up once. Time point specified: after dendritic cell vaccination, including at tumor progression/relapse. Selection required adequate fresh-frozen tumor tissue plus more than two years' survival data. Libraries were prepared by immunoSEQ multiplex PCR; TCRdb keeps only in-frame clonotypes and omits some of them. This table has tens of thousands of clones, about nine tenths appearing once. CDR3 length: 15 amino acids. Trimming cost V 4 bases and J 6 bases; bases outside gene matches: 4. Germline CDR1 is SNHLY and CDR2 is FYNNEI. The material sequenced was blood, taken after dendritic cell vaccination. The source of this sequence is a human donor with glioblastoma. The chain carries TRBV2 and TRBJ2-1; 12 bases fit TRBD2. For the CDR3, the DNA is TGTGCCAGCAGTGGGACTAGCGGGATGTCCAATGAGCAGTTCTTC. It specifies CASSGTSGMSNEQFF.